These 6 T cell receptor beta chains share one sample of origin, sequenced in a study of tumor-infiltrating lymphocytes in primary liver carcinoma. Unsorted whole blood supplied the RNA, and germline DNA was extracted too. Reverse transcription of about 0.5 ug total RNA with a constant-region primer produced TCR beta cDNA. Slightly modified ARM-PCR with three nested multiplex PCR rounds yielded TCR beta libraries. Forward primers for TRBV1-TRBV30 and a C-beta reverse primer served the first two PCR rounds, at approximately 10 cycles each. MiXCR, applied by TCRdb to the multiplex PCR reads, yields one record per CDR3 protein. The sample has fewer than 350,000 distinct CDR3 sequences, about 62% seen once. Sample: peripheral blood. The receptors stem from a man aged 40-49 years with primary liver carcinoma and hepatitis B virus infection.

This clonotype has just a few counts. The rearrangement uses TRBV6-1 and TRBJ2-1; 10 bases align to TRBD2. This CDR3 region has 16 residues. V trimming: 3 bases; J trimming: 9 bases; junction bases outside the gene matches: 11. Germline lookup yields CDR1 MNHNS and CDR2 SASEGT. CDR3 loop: CASSDHPSGGRAEQFF. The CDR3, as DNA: TGTGCCAGCAGTGATCACCCTAGCGGGGGCCGTGCTGAGCAGTTCTTC.

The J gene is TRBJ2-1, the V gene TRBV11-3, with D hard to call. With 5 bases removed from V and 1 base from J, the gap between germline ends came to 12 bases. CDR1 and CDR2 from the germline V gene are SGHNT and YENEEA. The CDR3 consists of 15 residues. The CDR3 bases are TGTGCCAGCAGCCCACCAAGCTATTCCTACAATGAGCAGTTCTTC. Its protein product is CASSPPSYSYNEQFF.

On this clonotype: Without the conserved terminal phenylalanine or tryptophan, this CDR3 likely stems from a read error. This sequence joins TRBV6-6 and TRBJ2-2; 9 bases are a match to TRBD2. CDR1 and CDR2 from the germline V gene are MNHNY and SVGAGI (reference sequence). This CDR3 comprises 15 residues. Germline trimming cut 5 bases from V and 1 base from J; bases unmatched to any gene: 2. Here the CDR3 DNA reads TGTGCCAGCAGTCGGACTAGCGTGAACACCGGGGAGCTGTTTATT. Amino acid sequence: CASSRTSVNTGELFI.

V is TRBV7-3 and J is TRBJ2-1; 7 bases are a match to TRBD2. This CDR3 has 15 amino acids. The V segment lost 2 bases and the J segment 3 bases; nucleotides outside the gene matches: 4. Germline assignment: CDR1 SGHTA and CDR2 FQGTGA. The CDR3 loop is CASSLQSGNYNEQFF. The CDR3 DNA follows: TGTGCCAGCAGCTTACAGAGCGGGAACTACAATGAGCAGTTCTTC.

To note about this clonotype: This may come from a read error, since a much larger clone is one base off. The CDR3, as DNA: TGTGCCAGCAGTCCGTCTGGTGGGGACGGTCAGCCCCAGCATTTT. Translating it yields CASSPSGGDGQPQHF. V is TRBV6-5 and J is TRBJ1-5; TRBD1 is a possible D gene (5 bases). V lost 5 bases and J 6 bases, leaving 17 bases between the germline ends. In germline, CDR1 is MNHEY, CDR2 SVGAGI. CDR3 length equals 15 residues.

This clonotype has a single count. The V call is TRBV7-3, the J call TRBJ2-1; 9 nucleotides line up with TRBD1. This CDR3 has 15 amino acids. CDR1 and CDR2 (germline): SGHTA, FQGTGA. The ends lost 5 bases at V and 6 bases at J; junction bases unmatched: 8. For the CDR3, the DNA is TGTGCCAGCAGCAAGGACAGGGGTATCCTCAATGAGCAGTTCTTC. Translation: CASSKDRGILNEQFF.